These 14 T cell receptor beta chains were all obtained from the same sample, sequenced in a study of shared T cell receptors in the human thymus. Profiling relied on immunoSEQ multiplex PCR, and the TCRdb table lists in-frame clones only, not all of them. The table lists hundreds of thousands of clones, 85% to 90% of them singletons. The same sample was also used in a study of human thymus T cells.

Sequences were obtained from thymocytes. The receptors come from a boy younger than two with a congenital heart defect.

This chain links TRBV21-1 with TRBJ2-7; TRBD1 was called by the table and not checked on the DNA. TRBV21-1 is described as a pseudogene. The CDR3 totals 12 residues. The CDR3 region has the DNA TGTGCCAGCAGCAAAGCGTCATACGAGCAGTACTTC. Translating it yields CASSKASYEQYF.

J is TRBJ1-2 and V is TRBV14; 11 nucleotides agree with TRBD1. Per the germline V gene, CDR1 is SGHDN and CDR2 is FVKESK. Germline trimming cut 6 bases from V and 3 bases from J; bases unmatched to any gene: 21. The CDR3 runs 20 residues. This chain's CDR3 is CASSRSPLTRDRGSDYGYTF. CDR3 nucleotides: TGTGCCAGCAGTCGCAGCCCCCTCACCCGGGACAGGGGGTCCGACTATGGCTACACCTTC.

The V gene is TRBV9, the J gene TRBJ2-1; D unclear. Trimming left V 3 bases short and J 7 bases short, with 8 bases between. This CDR3 has 12 residues. Germline V gene data show CDR1 as SGDLS and CDR2 as YYNGEE. The CDR3 spells CASSAPRNEQFF. CDR3 sequence (DNA): TGTGCCAGCAGCGCCCCCAGGAATGAGCAGTTCTTC. Based on the CDR3 plus reference TRBV9 and TRBJ2-1, the full variable domain is DSGVTQTPKHLITATGQRVTLRCSPRSGDLSVYWYQQSLDQGLQFLIQYYNGEERAKGNILERFSAQQFPDLHSELNLSSLELGDSALYFCASSAPRNEQFFGPGTRLTVL.

This chain links TRBV11-3 with TRBJ2-7; the D is unclear. The CDR3 has 13 residues. The germline CDR1 and CDR2 sequences are SGHNT and YENEEA. V dropped 3 bases and J dropped 1 base, with 7 bases sitting between them. The CDR3 DNA reads TGTGCCAGCAGCTTCACTCCTTCCTACGAGCAGTACTTC. Residues: CASSFTPSYEQYF.

This clone turned up a few times. V usage is TRBV28 and J usage is TRBJ2-7, with TRBD2 matching 9 bases. CDR3 length: 22 residues. Losses at the gene ends were 6 bases for V and 0 bases for J; bases not matched to a gene: 27. Per germline, CDR1 MDHEN and CDR2 SYDVKM. The CDR3 DNA sequence: TGTGCCAGCAGCACCCGTAGTGGCCCCCGGACTAGCGTTCACCGTAGCTCCTACGAGCAGTACTTC. Its translation is CASSTRSGPRTSVHRSSYEQYF.

The chain uses TRBV5-1 and TRBJ2-3; D remains ambiguous. The CDR3 sequence is 16 residues long. V gave up 4 bases and J gave up 1 base, with 16 bases separating them. Germline V lookup: CDR1 SGHRS, CDR2 YFSETQ. The DNA for the CDR3 is TGCGCCAGCAGCCTCCGTGGCCAGGTCGGCACAGATACGCAGTATTTT. Its protein is CASSLRGQVGTDTQYF.

The V gene is TRBV9, the J gene TRBJ2-2; 7 nucleotides align to TRBD2. V shed 6 bases, J shed 8 bases, and the junction held 10 bases outside the gene matches. The CDR3 is 14 amino acids. Per germline, CDR1 SGDLS and CDR2 YYNGEE. CDR3 sequence reads: CASITSVRMGELFF. The CDR3 region has the DNA TGTGCCAGCATCACTAGCGTACGCATGGGGGAGCTGTTTTTT.

The chain links TRBV4-3 to TRBJ1-2, with a weak D call TRBD1 (5 bases). Trimming removed 0 bases from V and 3 bases from J, with 17 bases in between. CDR3 size: 17 residues. Per germline, CDR1 LGHNA and CDR2 YSLEER. The CDR3 loop is CASSQDSTATQDYGYTF. The CDR3 region has the DNA TGCGCCAGCAGCCAAGATAGTACAGCGACACAGGACTATGGCTACACCTTC.

This clone was detected once. The chain recombines TRBV7-8 with TRBJ2-7; the D gene is possibly TRBD1 (7 bases). Germline CDR1 and CDR2: SGHVS and FQNEAQ. V was pared by 5 bases and J by 6 bases, with 17 bases between. The CDR3 covers 14 residues. The CDR3 DNA reads as TGTGCCAGCAGCAGAGGGGGCAGCGGGCGCGAGCAGTACTTC. Residues: CASSRGGSGREQYF.

The V and J genes are TRBV27 and TRBJ2-3; 12 nucleotides align to TRBD2. V lost 8 bases, J lost 3 bases, and 6 bases stayed unmatched. This CDR3 region has 15 residues. The V gene's germline CDR1 is MNHEY and CDR2 SMNVEV (reference sequence). The CDR3 DNA follows: TGTGCCAGCGCCCGACTAGCGGGAGATACAGATACGCAGTATTTT. Protein product: CASARLAGDTDTQYF.

The rearrangement uses TRBV29-1 and TRBJ2-3, with 7 bases fitting TRBD2. The CDR3 sequence is 18 residues long. Germline loops: CDR1 SQVTM, CDR2 ANQGSEA. Trimming at V came to 1 base and at J to 5 bases, leaving 18 bases not matched to a gene. CDR3 residues: CSVEAPPGEGEGVDTQYF. The CDR3 nucleotides are TGCAGCGTTGAAGCGCCGCCCGGGGAGGGAGAGGGAGTAGATACGCAGTATTTT.

The chain couples TRBV7-2 to TRBJ2-7, with TRBD2 identical over 7 bases. There are 14 residues in the CDR3. Germline V CDR1 and CDR2: SGHTA, FQGNSA. The V segment lost 0 bases and the J segment 6 bases; nucleotides outside the gene matches: 5. DNA for the CDR3: TGTGCCAGCAGCTTAGCGGGAGGGCCCTTCGAGCAGTACTTC. It is translated as CASSLAGGPFEQYF.

The rearrangement joins TRBV6-4 to TRBJ1-1, with D possibly matching TRBD1 (6 bases). The V end lost 4 bases, the J end lost 1 base, and 16 bases lay between the germline ends. The germline CDR1 and CDR2 sequences are MRHNA and SNTAGT. The CDR3 is 16 amino acids. CDR3 sequence (DNA): TGTGCCAGCAGTGCAGGAAGGGGGGGGGAGAACACTGAAGCTTTCTTT. Translated, it gives CASSAGRGGENTEAFF.

V and J are TRBV11-3 and TRBJ2-7; 8 bases are a match to TRBD2. J gave up 5 bases and V 11 bases, and 11 bases lay outside the gene matches. The CDR3 has 13 amino acids. Germline values: CDR1 SGHNT, CDR2 YENEEA. CDR3 sequence (DNA): TGTGCCCCCGGGAGGGGGAGTTCGGACGAGCAGTACTTC. It yields the protein CAPGRGSSDEQYF.